This T cell receptor (beta chain) was retrieved from a study of technical replicates of blood from a handful of donors. Per the germline V gene, CDR1 is SQVTM and CDR2 is ANQGSEA. CDR3 size: 13 residues. J was trimmed by 7 bases and V by 7 bases; bases with no gene match: 9. The repertoire was sequenced with immunoSEQ multiplex PCR; TCRdb's copy has only in-frame clones and lacks some. The sample has 65,000 to 80,000 clones, roughly 96% seen once. What was sequenced was T cells isolated from PBMCs. The sequence derives from a human donor in good health. The chain joins TRBV29-1 to TRBJ2-1; the match to TRBD2 covers 8 bases. DNA for the CDR3: TGCAGCGGAGCCGAGCGGGAGATTAATGAGCAGTTCTTC. It translates to CSGAEREINEQFF.